Included here is one TCR beta chain sequence, with context. This clone is a singleton in its sample. Its antigen specificity is not known. No base quality information exists; no much larger clone differs at one position. This sample stems from a study of blood T cell repertoires in COVID-19 (dated by TCRdb to 2020 to 2022). Concerning the study at large: Samples from collaborators originated in the United States, Italy and Spain and spanned both the acute and convalescent phases of COVID-19. Deeply sampled blood TCRbeta repertoires from subjects exposed to, actively infected with, or recovered from COVID-19 were included in the dataset. The material from the prospective study consisted of cDNA or gDNA derived from T cells, B-cell-depleted T cells, or PBMCs. Nearly every sample came with metadata listing a de-identified subject ID, COVID-19 status, age in years and sex. A freely available public database, intended as a resource for researchers studying the immune response to SARS-CoV-2, is where the repertoires were released. Where available, HLA class I and class II types were taken from metadata supplied by the sample provider and were not determined by assay-based typing. The samples were drawn from two sources: the first 160 participants of the ongoing ImmuneRACE study, and 1,000 to 1,500 subjects contributed by 6 global collaborators.

Whole blood was collected in K2EDTA tubes by collaborating institutions according to the institutions' own protocols. For TCRbeta analysis, collaborators shipped samples in one of three forms: frozen whole blood, isolated PBMCs, or DNA extracted from either of those sample types. The immunoSEQ Assay, a bias-controlled multiplex PCR, was used to amplify TCRbeta CDR3 regions from genomic DNA. Regarding the original processing steps: Within the assay, amplification of reference gene primers was used to estimate how many nucleated cells each sample contained. To quantify the absolute abundance of each unique TCRbeta CDR3 rearrangement, sequence reads were collapsed and filtered. For each sample, productive Simpson clonality was calculated by taking the square root of Simpson's diversity index across productive rearrangements. The table comes from immuneACCESS by way of TCRdb, which keeps in-frame sequences with V and J called. Part of the clones is missing from these tables; in studies checked, under half for an unresolved V gene and the rest for unknown reasons. D and trimming come from the DNA, and the V and J calls and clone size come from that table. The sample table holds tens of thousands of clones, of which more than 80% were seen once. The ten biggest clones cover 8.8% of the sample.

As encoded in the germline V gene, CDR1 is LGHNA while CDR2 is YSLEER. From V the trimming removes 0 bases and from J it removes 4 bases, while the gene matches leave 8 bases of the junction unaccounted for. The CDR3 sequence holds 16 residues, the cysteine and phenylalanine included. The sequence is cut down to CDR3 DNA, 48 bases in frame from base 1. What the work shows at the level of the full study, not this receptor alone: How much clinical and demographic metadata was included differed by source and by participant, and the metadata was provided uncurated.

The sample taken for sequencing was peripheral blood. The sequence links TRBV4-3 to TRBJ2-5, with 7 bases matching TRBD2. The TCR comes from a man aged 55 to 69 with acute or convalescent COVID-19. The bases are TGCGCCAGCAGCCAAGAATGGACTAGGGAGCGAGAGACCCAGTACTTC. The encoded protein is CASSQEWTRERETQYF.